This T cell receptor (beta chain) comes out of a study of T cell responses to AZD1222 COVID-19 vaccine (TCRdb year 2021). Regarding the complete study: Because spike-specific TCR depth and breadth did not differ between the two schedules, AZD1222 recipients who got a second dose at roughly 4 weeks were pooled with those who got a second dose at roughly 12 weeks. TCR sequencing covered 233 trial participants: 200 to 220 given two doses of AZD1222 and 26 given two doses of MenACWY control vaccine. Enrollment into the trials was organized by age into subgroups of 18-55, 56-69 and 70-plus years, and those subgroups contained approximately 150, 30 and 60 TCR-sequenced participants, respectively.

Beyond this particular receptor, the publication reports: After two AZD1222 doses, spike-specific TCR breadth and depth were significantly higher than at day 0 and than in MenACWY recipients. Reportedly, close to half of the unique spike-specific TCRs recognized epitopes lying outside the regions that are mutated in the B.1.351 and B.1.1.7 variants. Conclusions about previously exposed vaccinees were limited because only a handful of AZD1222 recipients were SARS-CoV-2 seropositive at baseline. Participants were mostly white British, with more females than males. The authors suggested clonal diversity may have been underestimated. Because no day 14 peak-response samples were available, the repertoires could be characterized only after the peak T cell response. In the small 56-69-year group, the increase in depth fell short of significance, most likely because of low power. CD4 TCRs associated with the vaccine covered the entire spike protein, and the dominant responses were in regions 160-218 and 743-854.

Via the germline V gene, CDR1 is KGHSH and CDR2 LQKENI. V loses 6 bases, J loses 1 base, and the germline ends lie 13 bases apart. The CDR3 spans 15 residues, from the cysteine through the phenylalanine. Kept here is only the CDR3 DNA, which spans 45 bases and is read in frame from base 1. This specimen's time point label, per the study, means: baseline before first vaccination. Vaccinee samples were obtained from the UK trials COV001 and COV002, which included a single-blind randomized controlled phase 2/3 trial of AZD1222 (ChAdOx1 nCoV-19) in healthy adults. For TCRbeta chain sequencing, PBMC samples from trial participants were taken at day 0 and at day 28 after the second dose. This clone occurred once. Its recognized antigen is unknown. No clone much larger than this one lies a single base away; base qualities are absent. The CDR3 regions of human TCRbeta chains were analyzed by immunosequencing. Regarding the original processing steps: Repertoire TCRs were checked for matches against a reference library of SARS-CoV-2-specific TCRs that had been generated using the MIRA antigen-specificity platform. Breadth was defined as the fraction of unique TCRs that were SARS-CoV-2-associated. Depth was defined as the fraction of total T cells that were SARS-CoV-2-associated. Using the MIRA data, each spike-specific TCR was mapped to the spike region that the TCR reacts to and placed in a CD4 or CD8 class. Log10-transformed breadth and depth values were compared by one-way ANOVA with Sidak's multiple comparisons tests. In its TCRdb copy, this immuneACCESS table keeps in-frame sequences only and misses some clones. Where compared with another copy, unresolved V genes explain less than half of these, and the others have no known cause. The DNA gave D and trimming, while V, J and clone size come from that table. In this sample the table shows around 140,000 clones, 90% to 95% of which occur a single time. The ten largest clones take up 1.5% to 2% of the sample.

This sequence uses TRBV18 and TRBJ1-3; TRBD1 might be the D gene, on 6 matching bases. This TCR was recovered from an adult in good health. The specimen was peripheral blood, collected on day 0 of AZD1222 vaccination. Here the CDR3 is given as CASSRQEISGNTIYF. The sequenced DNA: TGTGCCAGCTCCCGACAGGAGATTTCTGGAAACACCATATATTTT.